This T cell receptor beta chain was identified during a study of long-term antiretroviral therapy in people with HIV. CDR3 size: 15 residues. J lost 14 bases, V lost 1 base, and 15 bases had no gene match. From germline, CDR1 is SGHRS and CDR2 YFSETQ. An immunoSEQ assay, version v3.0, was performed at survey level. Method: immunoSEQ multiplex PCR; TCRdb's copy keeps in-frame clones and lacks some. The table has 30,000 to 45,000 clones, 75% to 90% seen once. The genes are TRBV5-1 and TRBJ2-3; TRBD2 agrees at 8 bases. This specimen was unsorted PBMCs, taken 3.4 years after starting antiretroviral therapy. This clonotype was sampled from a man aged 25-45 years with HIV. The CDR3 reads CASSLLAGPTDTTYF. In DNA, the CDR3 is TGCGCCAGCAGCTTGCTAGCGGGCCCCACAGATACGACGTATTTT. The full variable domain, its missing parts supplied by reference TRBV5-1 and TRBJ2-3, is KAGVTQTPRYLIKTRGQQVTLSCSPISGHRSVSWYQQTPGQGLQFLFEYFSETQRNKGNFPGRFSGRQFSNSRSEMNVSTLELGDSALYLCASSLLAGPTDTTYFGPGTRLTVL.